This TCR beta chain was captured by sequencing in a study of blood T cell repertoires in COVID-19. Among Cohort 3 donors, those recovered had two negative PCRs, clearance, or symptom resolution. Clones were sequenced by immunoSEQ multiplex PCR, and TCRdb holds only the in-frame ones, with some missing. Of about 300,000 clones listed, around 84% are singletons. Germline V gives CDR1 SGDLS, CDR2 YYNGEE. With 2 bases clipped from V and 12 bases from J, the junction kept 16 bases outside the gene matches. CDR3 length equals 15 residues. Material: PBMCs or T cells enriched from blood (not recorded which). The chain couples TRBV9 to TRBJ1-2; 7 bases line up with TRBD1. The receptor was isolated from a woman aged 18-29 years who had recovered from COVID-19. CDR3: CASSVEPETGRIDTF. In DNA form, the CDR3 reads TGTGCCAGCAGCGTTGAACCGGAGACAGGGAGGATTGACACCTTC.